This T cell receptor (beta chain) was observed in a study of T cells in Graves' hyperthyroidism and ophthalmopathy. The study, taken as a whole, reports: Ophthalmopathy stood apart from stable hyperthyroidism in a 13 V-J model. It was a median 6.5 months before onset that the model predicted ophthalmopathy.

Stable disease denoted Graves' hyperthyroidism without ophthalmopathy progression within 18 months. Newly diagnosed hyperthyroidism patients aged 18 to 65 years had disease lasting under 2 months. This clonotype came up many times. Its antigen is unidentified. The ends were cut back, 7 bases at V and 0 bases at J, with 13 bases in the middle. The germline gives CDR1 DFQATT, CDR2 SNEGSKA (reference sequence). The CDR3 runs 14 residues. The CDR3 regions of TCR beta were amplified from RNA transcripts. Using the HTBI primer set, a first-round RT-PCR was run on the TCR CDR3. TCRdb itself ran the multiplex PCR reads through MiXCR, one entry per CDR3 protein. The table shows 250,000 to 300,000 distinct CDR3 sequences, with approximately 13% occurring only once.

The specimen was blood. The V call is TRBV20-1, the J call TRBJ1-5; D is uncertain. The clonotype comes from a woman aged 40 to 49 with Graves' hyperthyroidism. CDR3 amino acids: CSGMEGGSNQPQHF. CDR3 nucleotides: TGCAGTGGAATGGAGGGTGGTAGCAATCAGCCCCAGCATTTT.